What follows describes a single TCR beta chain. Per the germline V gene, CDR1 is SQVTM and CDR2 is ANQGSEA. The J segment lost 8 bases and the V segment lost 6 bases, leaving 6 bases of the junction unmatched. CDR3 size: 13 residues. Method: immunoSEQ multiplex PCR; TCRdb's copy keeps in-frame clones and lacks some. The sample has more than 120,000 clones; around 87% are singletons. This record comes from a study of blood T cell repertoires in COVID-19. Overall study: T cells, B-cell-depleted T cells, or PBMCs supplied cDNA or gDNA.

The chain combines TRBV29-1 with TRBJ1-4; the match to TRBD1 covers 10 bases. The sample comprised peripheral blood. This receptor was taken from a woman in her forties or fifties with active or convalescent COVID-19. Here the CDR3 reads CSVGDRGGEKLFF. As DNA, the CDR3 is TGCAGCGTCGGGGACAGGGGAGGCGAAAAACTGTTTTTT.